The source of this T cell receptor beta chain is a study of monozygotic twins with inflammatory bowel disease. Germline V CDR1 and CDR2: GTSNPN, SVGIG (reference sequence). CDR3 size: 14 residues. Eight distinct reactions (per sample) were used to make the cDNA. TCRdb reprocessed the 5' RACE reads, keeping one entry per CDR3 protein, no DNA. This sample carries under 200,000 distinct CDR3 sequences, with under 3.5% going to the ten biggest clones. The sequenced sample consisted of blood. The chain is built from TRBV30 and TRBJ1-5. This receptor was identified in a human donor with ulcerative colitis or Crohn's disease, or a healthy co-twin of an affected twin (not recorded which). CDR3 residues: CAWSAIAGNQPQHF.